This T cell receptor (beta chain) was identified during a study of neurological immune-mediated disorders. Study outcomes and limitations: It was HTLV-1-associated myelopathy that showed the most TCR clonal expansion, while multiple sclerosis showed the least, falling below healthy controls.

This clonotype was recorded many times. Antigen specificity is unknown. Germline V gene lookup returns CDR1 SGHRS and CDR2 YFSETQ. V was pared by 4 bases and J by 5 bases, with 16 bases between. The CDR3 is 15 amino acids. Synthesis of cDNA was performed by 5'RACE using 10-nucleotide random UMIs. TCRdb ran MiXCR on the 5' RACE reads and lists one entry per CDR3 protein. Among some 16,000 distinct CDR3 sequences, about 15% were seen once, and the ten largest hold roughly 13%. The sequence came from a man aged 60 to 75 with HTLV-1-associated myelopathy (HAM/TSP). The chain employs TRBV5-1 and TRBJ2-1; the D gene could be TRBD1 or TRBD2 (5 bases each). The sequencing input was PBMCs. CDR3 residues: CASSPSGTSNNEQFF. The CDR3 DNA follows: TGCGCCAGCAGCCCGTCCGGGACGTCCAACAATGAGCAGTTCTTC.